This passage covers 17 T cell receptor beta chains from one sample sequenced in a study of post-analysis software for immune sequencing data. Study-level points and caveats: Patients used about five TRBV segments, including TRBV5-6, TRBV5-1 and TRBV20-1, more often than controls.

Antigens for these TCRs are unknown. cDNA libraries of TCR beta carried unique molecular identifiers. MiXCR, run by TCRdb on the PCR reads, gives a single entry per CDR3 protein. The repertoire holds about 820,000 distinct CDR3 sequences, with about 50% as singletons. What was sequenced was blood. The receptors were sampled from a girl aged 5 to 17 with multiple sclerosis.

This clonotype appeared a few times. This sequence joins TRBV4-1 and TRBJ2-1; 11 bases map to TRBD2. V shed 1 base, J shed 6 bases, and the junction held 5 bases outside the gene matches. The CDR3 totals 16 residues. CDR1 is MGHRA, CDR2 YSYEKL, per germline. In nucleotides, the CDR3 is TGCGCCAGCAGCCAAGTACTAGCGGGAGTGGGCAATGAGCAGTTCTTC. It codes for CASSQVLAGVGNEQFF.

This clonotype was seen a few times. The rearrangement uses TRBV20-1 and TRBJ1-2; D is unresolved. Germline CDR1 reads DFQATT; CDR2 reads SNEGSKA (reference sequence). This CDR3 has 13 amino acids. V lost 0 bases and J lost 8, with 13 bases in between. The CDR3 nucleotides are TGCAGTGCTAGAGATTCTTGGGGAGTAGGCTACACCTTC. Translation: CSARDSWGVGYTF.

J is TRBJ1-2 and V is TRBV12-3 or TRBV12-4; D unclear. CDR3 length equals 14 residues. V lost 5 bases to trimming and J lost 0 bases, with 10 bases between them. CDR3 sequence: CASSDTHANYGYTF. As DNA, the CDR3 is TGTGCCAGCAGTGATACACACGCTAACTATGGCTACACCTTC.

The rearrangement joins TRBV3-1 to TRBJ2-5; maybe TRBD2 (5 bases). Trimming cost V 5 bases and J 2 bases, with 18 bases left between them. The CDR3 sequence is 16 residues long. Germline V gene data show CDR1 as LGHDT and CDR2 as YNNKEL (reference sequence). This CDR3 reads CASSFTRSGNQETQYF. The CDR3 bases are TGTGCCAGCAGCTTTACCCGGTCGGGGAATCAAGAGACCCAGTACTTC.

J is TRBJ1-1 and V is TRBV5-1, with D perhaps matching TRBD1 (6 bases). This CDR3 is 14 amino acids long. Germline V gene data show CDR1 as SGHRS and CDR2 as YFSETQ. V was clipped by 4 bases and J by 5 bases, with 15 bases between them. This CDR3 is CASSRQDRGTEAFF. The CDR3 nucleotides are TGCGCCAGCAGCCGACAGGATAGAGGAACTGAAGCTTTCTTT. Filled out from reference TRBV5-1 and TRBJ1-1, the complete variable domain reads KAGVTQTPRYLIKTRGQQVTLSCSPISGHRSVSWYQQTPGQGLQFLFEYFSETQRNKGNFPGRFSGRQFSNSRSEMNVSTLELGDSALYLCASSRQDRGTEAFFGQGTRLTVV.

The rearrangement joins TRBV29-1 to TRBJ1-1, with D uncertain. CDR1 is SQVTM and CDR2 is ANQGSEA in the germline V gene. This CDR3 region has 14 residues. Trimming removed 7 bases at V and 1 base at J, with 16 bases between. CDR3 loop: CSATLARRNTEAFF. CDR3 sequence (DNA): TGCAGCGCCACCCTGGCACGGCGGAACACTGAAGCTTTCTTT. Supplemented by reference TRBV29-1 and TRBJ1-1, the full variable domain reads SAVISQKPSRDICQRGTSLTIQCQVDSQVTMMFWYRQQPGQSLTLIATANQGSEATYESGFVIDKFPISRPNLTFSTLTVSNMSPEDSSIYLCSATLARRNTEAFFGQGTRLTVV.

This clonotype occurred a few times. V gene TRBV12-5 combines with J gene TRBJ1-2; possibly TRBD1 for D (6 bases). Germline values: CDR1 LGHNT, CDR2 FRNRAP. The CDR3 is made up of 14 amino acids. The ends were cut back, 7 bases at V and 2 bases at J, with 14 bases in the middle. The CDR3 spells CASDYTGKNYGYTF. Written as DNA, the CDR3 is TGTGCTAGTGACTATACAGGGAAAAACTATGGCTACACCTTC.

The CDR3 loop is CASSVANNGGFQYF. DNA for the CDR3: TGTGCCAGCAGCGTAGCGAACAATGGGGGCTTTCAGTACTTC. The chain employs TRBV9 and TRBJ2-7, with D possibly TRBD1 on 6 matching bases. The germline V gene encodes CDR1 SGDLS and CDR2 YYNGEE. V lost 0 bases and J 10 bases, leaving 17 bases between the germline ends. The CDR3 is 14 residues long. Supplemented by reference TRBV9 and TRBJ2-7, the full variable domain reads DSGVTQTPKHLITATGQRVTLRCSPRSGDLSVYWYQQSLDQGLQFLIQYYNGEERAKGNILERFSAQQFPDLHSELNLSSLELGDSALYFCASSVANNGGFQYFGPGTRLTVT.

This clonotype has only a few counts. This chain uses TRBV7-9 with TRBJ1-4; 7 nucleotides agree with TRBD1. The germline gives CDR1 SEHNR, CDR2 FQNEAQ (reference sequence). The CDR3 covers 16 residues. J lost 3 bases, V lost 5 bases, and 9 bases had no gene match. CDR3 protein: CASSVRTGAANEKLFF. The CDR3 bases are TGTGCCAGCAGCGTAAGGACAGGTGCGGCTAATGAAAAACTGTTTTTT.

This clonotype was observed a few times. The J gene is TRBJ1-2, the V gene TRBV10-3; 9 bases align to TRBD1. V lost 8 bases to trimming and J lost 4 bases; unmatched junction nucleotides: 5. The germline gives CDR1 ENHRY, CDR2 SYGVKD. The CDR3 spans 13 residues. The CDR3 is CAISQGAIYGYTF. As DNA, the CDR3 is TGTGCCATCTCACAGGGGGCCATCTATGGCTACACCTTC.

The chain combines TRBV7-2 with TRBJ2-1; 11 bases align to TRBD2. The germline CDR1 and CDR2 sequences are SGHTA and FQGNSA. After removal of 4 bases from V and 0 bases from J, the junction contained 11 bases not matched to a gene. CDR3 length: 19 amino acids. The chain's CDR3 is CASSSYVRLAGGSYNEQFF. The CDR3 DNA is TGTGCCAGCAGCTCCTACGTTAGGCTAGCGGGGGGCTCCTACAATGAGCAGTTCTTC.

This clonotype was observed a few times. V is TRBV29-1 and J is TRBJ2-1; 8 bases match TRBD2. V lost 3 bases, J lost 6 bases, and 7 bases stayed unmatched. Per germline, CDR1 SQVTM and CDR2 ANQGSEA. The CDR3 is made up of 14 amino acids. The CDR3 sequence is CSVDQAGGLNEQFF. DNA for the CDR3: TGCAGCGTTGATCAGGCGGGAGGCCTCAATGAGCAGTTCTTC.

This sequence joins TRBV5-6 and TRBJ1-1, with TRBD1 matching 7 bases. The CDR3 loop spans 16 amino acids. The germline V gene has CDR1 SGHDT and CDR2 YYEEEE. The V and J ends lost 2 bases and 1 base, in that order; junction bases with no gene match: 8. The DNA for the CDR3 is TGTGCCAGCAGCTTAAGCGGGACAGCCAAGAACACTGAAGCTTTCTTT. Its translation is CASSLSGTAKNTEAFF.

The chain recombines TRBV5-1 with TRBJ1-4; D call uncertain. The CDR3 extends over 15 amino acids. Between the trimmed V and J ends, which lost 1 base and 0 bases, there was a span of 7 bases. In germline, CDR1 is SGHRS, CDR2 YFSETQ. The CDR3 loop is CASSLIGATNEKLFF. In DNA form, the CDR3 reads TGCGCCAGCAGCTTGATTGGGGCAACTAATGAAAAACTGTTTTTT.

This clonotype turned up a few times. The rearrangement joins TRBV4-1 to TRBJ2-1; no clear D gene. The CDR3 runs 14 residues. Per germline, CDR1 MGHRA and CDR2 YSYEKL. The V end was cut by 1 base, the J end by 7 bases, with 11 bases between. CDR3 nucleotides: TGCGCCAGCAGCCAAGTAGTTAGCCAGAATGAGCAGTTCTTC. It codes for CASSQVVSQNEQFF.

This clonotype has a handful of counts. The V call is TRBV29-1, the J call TRBJ2-3; weak D call: TRBD2 (6 bases). V shed 6 bases and J shed 3 bases, with 16 bases lying between them. The CDR3 extends over 14 amino acids. Per germline, CDR1 SQVTM and CDR2 ANQGSEA. CDR3 nucleotides: TGCAGCGTCGTTTCGGGAGAGCCTACAGATACGCAGTATTTT. Translating gives CSVVSGEPTDTQYF.

There are a few counts of this clonotype. The chain is built from TRBV18 and TRBJ2-7, with D possibly called TRBD1 or TRBD2 (5 bases each). Germline CDR1 KGHSH, CDR2 LQKENI. The CDR3 loop spans 16 amino acids. Trimming left V 0 bases short and J 4 bases short, with 16 bases between. The CDR3 spells CASSPPGEKRFYEQYF. The CDR3 DNA reads TGTGCCAGCTCACCACCGGGGGAGAAACGATTTTACGAGCAGTACTTC.